The clone carrying this T cell receptor beta chain is a singleton in its sample. In the original processing: Amplifying reference gene primers gave estimates of nucleated cell counts. The repertoire was sequenced with immunoSEQ multiplex PCR; TCRdb's copy has only in-frame clones and lacks some. V, J and clone size are those of that table, while D and trimming were read from the DNA. The top ten hold about 2% of the sample, which has approximately 200,000 clones, roughly nine tenths seen once. This sample was included in a study of blood T cell repertoires in COVID-19. Study as a whole: Samples came from the United States, Italy and Spain, spanning acute and convalescent COVID-19. PBMCs, B-cell-depleted T cells, or T cells were the source of the cDNA or gDNA that made up the material.

Germline CDR1 LGHDT, CDR2 YNNKEL (reference sequence). Trimming took 2 bases from V and 8 from J; bases not matched to a gene: 14. The CDR3 has 17 amino acids. The V and J genes are TRBV3-1 (or the pseudogene TRBV3-2) and TRBJ1-2, with 10 bases identical to TRBD1. This clonotype was sampled from a woman between 50 and 59 years old with acute or convalescent COVID-19. Material: peripheral blood. The CDR3 reads CASSQKGGTGVGKGYTF. CDR3 nucleotides: TGTGCCAGCAGCCAAAAAGGGGGGACAGGGGTAGGAAAAGGCTACACCTTC.